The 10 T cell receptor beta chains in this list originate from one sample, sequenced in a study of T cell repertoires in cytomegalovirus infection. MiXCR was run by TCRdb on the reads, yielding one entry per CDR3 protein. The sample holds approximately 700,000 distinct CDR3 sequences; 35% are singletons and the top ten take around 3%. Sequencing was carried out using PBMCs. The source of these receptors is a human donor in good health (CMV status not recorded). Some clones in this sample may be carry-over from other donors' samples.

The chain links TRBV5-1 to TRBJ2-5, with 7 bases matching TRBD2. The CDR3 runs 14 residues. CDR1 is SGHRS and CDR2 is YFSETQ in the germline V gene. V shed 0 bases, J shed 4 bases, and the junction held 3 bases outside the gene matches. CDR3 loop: CASSLGLAPETQYF. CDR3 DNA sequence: TGCGCCAGCAGCTTGGGACTAGCTCCAGAGACCCAGTACTTC. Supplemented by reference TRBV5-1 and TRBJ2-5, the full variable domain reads KAGVTQTPRYLIKTRGQQVTLSCSPISGHRSVSWYQQTPGQGLQFLFEYFSETQRNKGNFPGRFSGRQFSNSRSEMNVSTLELGDSALYLCASSLGLAPETQYFGPGTRLLVL.

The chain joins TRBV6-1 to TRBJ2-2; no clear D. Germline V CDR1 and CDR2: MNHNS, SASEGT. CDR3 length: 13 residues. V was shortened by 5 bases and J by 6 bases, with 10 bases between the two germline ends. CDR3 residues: CASSPDGAGELFF. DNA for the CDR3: TGTGCCAGCAGTCCCGATGGGGCCGGGGAGCTGTTTTTT.

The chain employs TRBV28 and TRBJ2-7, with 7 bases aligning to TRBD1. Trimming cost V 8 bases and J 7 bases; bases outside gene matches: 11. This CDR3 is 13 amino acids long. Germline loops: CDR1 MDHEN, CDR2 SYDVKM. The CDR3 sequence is CASAGTALWEQYF. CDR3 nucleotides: TGTGCCAGCGCCGGGACAGCCCTTTGGGAGCAGTACTTC.

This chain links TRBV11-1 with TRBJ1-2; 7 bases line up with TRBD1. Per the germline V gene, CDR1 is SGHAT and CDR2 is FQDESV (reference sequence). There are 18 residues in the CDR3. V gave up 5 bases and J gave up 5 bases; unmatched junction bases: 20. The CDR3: CASSHISPGQALNYGYTF. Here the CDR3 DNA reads TGTGCCAGCAGCCATATCTCGCCCGGACAGGCCCTGAATTATGGCTACACCTTC.

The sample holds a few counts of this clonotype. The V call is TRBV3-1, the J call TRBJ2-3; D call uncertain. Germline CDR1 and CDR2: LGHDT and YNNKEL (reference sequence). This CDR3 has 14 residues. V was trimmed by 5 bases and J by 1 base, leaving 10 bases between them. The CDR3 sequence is CASSEVSRTDTQYF. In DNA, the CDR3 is TGTGCCAGCAGCGAAGTGTCCCGCACAGATACGCAGTATTTT.

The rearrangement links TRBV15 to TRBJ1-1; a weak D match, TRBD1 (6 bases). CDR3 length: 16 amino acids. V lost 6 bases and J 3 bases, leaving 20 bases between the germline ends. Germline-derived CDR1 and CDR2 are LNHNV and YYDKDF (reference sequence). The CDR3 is CATSPWGGGGDTEAFF. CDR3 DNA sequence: TGTGCCACCAGTCCTTGGGGAGGGGGAGGGGACACTGAAGCTTTCTTT.

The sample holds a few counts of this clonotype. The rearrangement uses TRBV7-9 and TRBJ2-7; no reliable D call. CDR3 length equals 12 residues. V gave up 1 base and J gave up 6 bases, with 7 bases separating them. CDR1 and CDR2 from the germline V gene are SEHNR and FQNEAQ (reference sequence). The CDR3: CASSLGSFEQYF. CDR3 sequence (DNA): TGTGCCAGCAGCTTAGGCAGTTTCGAGCAGTACTTC.

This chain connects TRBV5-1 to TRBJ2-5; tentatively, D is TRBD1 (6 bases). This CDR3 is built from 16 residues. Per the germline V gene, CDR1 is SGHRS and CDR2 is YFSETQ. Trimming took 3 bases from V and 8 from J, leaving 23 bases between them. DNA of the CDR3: TGCGCCAGCAGCTCTACAGGGACGGTGTCGTTCGGAACCCAGTACTTC. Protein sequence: CASSSTGTVSFGTQYF.

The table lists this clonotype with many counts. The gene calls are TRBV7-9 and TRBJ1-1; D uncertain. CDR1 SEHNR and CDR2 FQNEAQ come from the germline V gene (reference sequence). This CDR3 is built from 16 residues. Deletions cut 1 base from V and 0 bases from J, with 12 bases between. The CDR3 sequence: CASSLVGGRVNTEAFF. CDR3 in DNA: TGTGCCAGCAGCTTAGTCGGTGGGAGGGTGAACACTGAAGCTTTCTTT.

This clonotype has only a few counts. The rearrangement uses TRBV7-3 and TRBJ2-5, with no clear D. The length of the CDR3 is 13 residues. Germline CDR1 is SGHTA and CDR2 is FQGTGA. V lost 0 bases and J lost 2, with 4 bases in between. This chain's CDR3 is CASSLTMQETQYF. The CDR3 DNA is TGTGCCAGCAGCTTAACGATGCAAGAGACCCAGTACTTC. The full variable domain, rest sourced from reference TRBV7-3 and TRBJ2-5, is GAGVSQTPSNKVTEKGKYVELRCDPISGHTALYWYRQSLGQGPEFLIYFQGTGAADDSGLPNDRFFAVRPEGSVSTLKIQRTERGDSAVYLCASSLTMQETQYFGPGTRLLVL.